This TCR beta chain was documented in a study of blood T cell repertoires in COVID-19. Authors' analysis steps: Reference gene primer amplification yielded estimated nucleated cell counts. Libraries were prepared by immunoSEQ multiplex PCR; TCRdb keeps only in-frame clonotypes and omits some of them. The V and J calls and clone size come from that table; D and trimming were worked out from the DNA. In the table there are 200,000 to 250,000 clones, approximately 87% of which are singletons. Trimming removed 1 base from V and 1 base from J, with 10 bases in between. This CDR3 comprises 15 residues. From germline, CDR1 is SGHTA and CDR2 FQGTGA.

The receptor's source is a woman aged 45-60 years in a cohort exposed to, infected with or recovered from COVID-19 (not recorded which). Sequencing input: PBMCs or T cells enriched from blood (not recorded which). The chain joins TRBV7-3 to TRBJ1-1; no definite D call. The CDR3 DNA follows: TGTGCCAGCAGCTTAAATGCAGCGGGGAACACTGAAGCTTTCTTT. Amino acids: CASSLNAAGNTEAFF.